What follows describes a single TCR beta chain. The data originate from a study of PD-L1 blockade in urothelial cancer. Clones were read by immunoSEQ multiplex PCR, and TCRdb kept only the in-frame ones, dropping some. This table has some 120,000 clones, roughly 90% appearing once. Germline values: CDR1 LNHDA, CDR2 SQIVND (reference sequence). V lost 7 bases to trimming and J lost 0 bases; unmatched junction nucleotides: 7. CDR3 length equals 17 residues. Regarding time point: peripheral blood 6 weeks after treatment start. The diagnosis in patients was locally advanced or metastatic urothelial carcinoma.

V and J are TRBV19 and TRBJ2-1, with 12 bases that match TRBD1. The sequence derives from a man between 60 and 75 years old with urothelial cancer. The sequencing here drew on PBMCs, taken around atezolizumab (anti-PD-L1) treatment. CDR3 DNA sequence: TGTGCCAGTACCGGGACAGGGGGCGATAGCTCCTACAATGAGCAGTTCTTC. It encodes CASTGTGGDSSYNEQFF.